The present T cell receptor (beta chain) was sequenced within a study of T cells of healthy individuals. Via MiXCR, TCRdb re-called the 5' RACE reads, giving one row per CDR3 protein. The sample contains 41,000 or so distinct CDR3 sequences, 3.5% to 5.5% of which appear only once. Germline V lookup: CDR1 KGHSH, CDR2 LQKENI. The CDR3 has 15 amino acids. Trimming stripped 1 base from V and 4 bases from J, with 13 bases between. In this sample, this clonotype turned up many times. The receptor was isolated from a human donor in good health. This sequence joins TRBV18 and TRBJ1-1; D remains unclear. The chain's CDR3 is CASSPQVAEGTEAFF. In DNA form, the CDR3 reads TGTGCCAGCTCACCACAGGTGGCGGAGGGCACTGAAGCTTTCTTT.